These T cell receptor beta chains were read from a single sample in a study of post-analysis software for immune sequencing data. TCRdb re-analysed the PCR reads in MiXCR, keeping a single row per CDR3 protein. The sample contains more than 450,000 distinct CDR3 sequences, approximately 34% of which appear only once. The sequenced material came from blood. These receptors all come from a girl younger than 18 with multiple sclerosis. The CDR3 runs from the conserved cysteine through the conserved F or W. A D gene is named only where the DNA matches it firmly. Rows may omit the clone size; those that give it use once, few, many or a size class.

length	V	size	J	D	CDR3	DNA
13	TRBV29-1	.	TRBJ1-2	.	CSVTVVANYGCTF	TGCAGCGTTACTGTTGTAGCTAACTATGGCTGCACCTTC
17	TRBV3-1	few	TRBJ2-3	TRBD2	CASSQLPSGGSTDTQYF	TGTGCCAGCAGCCAATTGCCTAGCGGGGGAAGCACAGATACGCAGTATTTT
14	TRBV2	.	TRBJ2-3	TRBD2	CASPSGGAADTQYF	TGTGCCAGCCCCAGCGGGGGGGCTGCAGATACGCAGTATTTT
16	TRBV20-1	.	TRBJ2-3	.	CSAQPSGIPTTDTQYF	TGCAGTGCTCAACCGTCCGGGATTCCTACCACAGATACGCAGTATTTT
18	TRBV5-6	.	TRBJ2-7	.	CASRYSHRFGQRNYEQYF	TGTGCCAGCAGATATTCCCACAGATTCGGACAGCGCAACTACGAGCAGTACTTC
13	TRBV20-1	few	TRBJ1-2	.	CSARGAADYGYTF	TGCAGTGCTAGGGGGGCTGCGGACTATGGCTACACCTTC
16	TRBV20-1	few	TRBJ2-1	TRBD2	CSAKLAGGRGRDEQFF	TGCAGTGCTAAACTAGCGGGGGGGCGTGGGAGGGATGAGCAGTTCTTC
19	TRBV6-5	.	TRBJ1-4	.	CASSNPFRRVSSRFGKLFF	TGTGCCAGCAGTAACCCCTTTCGCAGGGTCAGTTCAAGATTCGGAAAACTGTTTTTT
19	TRBV5-1	.	TRBJ1-6	TRBD1	CASSLGTGGRSSYNSPLHF	TGCGCCAGCAGCTTGGGGACAGGGGGAAGGAGCTCCTATAATTCACCCCTCCACTTT
16	TRBV9	.	TRBJ2-7	.	CASSVGGRGSSYEQYF	TGTGCCAGCAGCGTAGGGGGGCGGGGGAGCTCCTACGAGCAGTACTTC
13	TRBV20-1	few	TRBJ1-4	.	CSAAGGPGEKLFF	TGCAGTGCCGCTGGGGGCCCCGGGGAAAAACTGTTTTTT
13	TRBV10-3	.	TRBJ2-7	TRBD1	CAISGQATYEQYF	TGCGCCATCAGTGGACAGGCTACCTACGAGCAGTACTTC
15	TRBV12-3/TRBV12-4	.	TRBJ1-5	.	CASSLWSALNQPQHF	TGTGCCAGCAGTTTGTGGTCGGCCCTCAATCAGCCCCAGCATTTT
15	TRBV12-3/TRBV12-4	.	TRBJ1-6	.	CASSPGLGVGSPLHF	TGTGCCAGCAGCCCGGGACTAGGGGTAGGCTCACCCCTCCACTTT
15	TRBV29-1	.	TRBJ2-6	.	CSVADPSSAANVPTF	TGCAGCGTTGCGGACCCTTCTTCCGCGGCCAACGTCCCGACTTTC
15	TRBV7-3	many	TRBJ2-1	TRBD2	CASSIAGGSYNEQFF	TGTGCCAGCAGCATAGCGGGGGGCTCCTACAATGAGCAGTTCTTC
14	TRBV7-2	.	TRBJ2-1	.	CASSWGAVTNEQFF	TGTGCCAGCAGCTGGGGGGCTGTCACCAATGAGCAGTTCTTC
13	TRBV4-1	many	TRBJ2-5	.	CASSQDPEETQYF	TGCGCCAGCAGCCAAGATCCCGAGGAGACCCAGTACTTC
13	TRBV5-6	.	TRBJ1-1	.	CASSLVWQGEAFF	TGTGCCAGCAGCTTGGTATGGCAGGGGGAAGCTTTCTTT
14	TRBV12-3/TRBV12-4	few	TRBJ1-1	.	CASSPSGLGAEAFF	TGTGCCAGCAGCCCTAGCGGCTTGGGCGCTGAAGCTTTCTTT